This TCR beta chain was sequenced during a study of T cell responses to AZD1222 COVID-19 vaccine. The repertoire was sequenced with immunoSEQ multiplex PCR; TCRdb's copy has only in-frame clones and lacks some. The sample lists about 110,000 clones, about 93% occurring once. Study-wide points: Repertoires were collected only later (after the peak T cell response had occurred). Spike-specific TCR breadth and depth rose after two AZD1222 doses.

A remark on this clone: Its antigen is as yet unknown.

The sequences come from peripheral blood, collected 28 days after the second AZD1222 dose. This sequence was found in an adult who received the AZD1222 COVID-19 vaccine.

The CDR3 DNA reads TGTGCCAGCAGCTTAAGACAGTACAATGAGCAGTTCTTC. Translated, it gives CASSLRQYNEQFF. The chain combines TRBV7-9 with TRBJ2-1; weak D call: TRBD1 (5 bases). V was pared by 2 bases and J by 4 bases, with 6 bases between. Germline lookup yields CDR1 SEHNR and CDR2 FQNEAQ (reference sequence). CDR3 size: 13 residues.